Below are 3 T cell receptor beta chains sequenced from a single sample in a study of naive and memory T cell subsets. Their cognate antigens are unknown. Regarding the study as a whole: Naive repertoires, especially CD8, held a few larger clonotypes, possibly memory cells re-expressing CD45RA.

An equimolar mix of two oligonucleotides served as the beta constant-region primer for TRBC1 and TRBC2. Ligated cDNA was amplified by four rounds of PCR with nested alpha and beta constant-region primers and SP2. TCRdb ran MiXCR on the UMI-ligation and nested PCR reads and lists one entry per CDR3 protein. Of around 93,000 distinct CDR3 sequences listed, 10% to 12% are singletons. The specimen was naive CD4+ T cells from blood. These receptors all stem from a human donor in good health.

The chain is built from TRBV20-1 and TRBJ1-6; 7 nucleotides match TRBD1. The germline V gene has CDR1 DFQATT and CDR2 SNEGSKA (reference sequence). The CDR3 contains 14 residues. The trim removed 5 bases at V and 10 bases at J, leaving 11 bases unmatched. The CDR3 spells CSALPRGGYSPLHF. In DNA form, the CDR3 reads TGCAGTGCTCTTCCCAGGGGGGGTTACTCACCCCTCCACTTT.

Only a few counts were recorded for this clonotype. V gene TRBV7-9 combines with J gene TRBJ2-5; D might be TRBD2 (6 bases). Germline V gives CDR1 SEHNR, CDR2 FQNEAQ (reference sequence). The CDR3 is 15 amino acids. The V end was cut by 1 base, the J end by 5 bases, with 14 bases between. In nucleotides, the CDR3 is TGTGCCAGCAGCTTAGTTGGGGGGTATACGGAGACCCAGTACTTC. This sequence encodes CASSLVGGYTETQYF.

This clonotype was seen just once. The chain combines TRBV14 with TRBJ1-2; 9 nucleotides align to TRBD1. Losses at the gene ends were 4 bases for V and 5 bases for J; bases not matched to a gene: 5. The CDR3 is 14 amino acids. CDR1 is SGHDN and CDR2 is FVKESK in the germline V gene. The CDR3 coding sequence is TGTGCCAGCAGCCCGGGACAGGGACTTTATGGCTACACCTTC. This sequence encodes CASSPGQGLYGYTF.